The rows below give T cell receptor beta chains drawn from one sample of a study of blood T cell repertoires in COVID-19. Profiling relied on immunoSEQ multiplex PCR, and the TCRdb table lists in-frame clones only, not all of them. Among about 200,000 clones, around 88% were seen once, and the ten largest hold roughly 8.2%. Sequencing was performed on peripheral blood. The receptors here all came from a woman in her fifties or sixties with acute or convalescent COVID-19. Each CDR3 is given without its conserved first and last residue.

TRBJ1-1 TRBV28 ASSFRVDGTEAF
TRBJ2-1 TRBV2 VSTGTVNNEQF
TRBJ2-3 TRBV7-9 ASSLGLGQREADTQY
TRBJ2-7 TRBV4-2 ASSQEPSSYEQY
TRBJ2-7 TRBV2 ASSESSSYEQY
TRBJ2-3 TRBV30 ALRTASTDTQY
TRBJ1-1 TRBV4-2 ASSPPGGTEAF
TRBJ2-5 TRBV2 ASSGESGTQY
TRBJ2-7 TRBV5-5 ASSLGQTTYEQY
TRBJ2-7 TRBV2 ASSYRGPSYEQY
TRBJ2-6 TRBV4-1 ASSQDLLVSGANVLT
TRBJ2-7 TRBV28 ASSLGDRPYEQY
TRBJ2-2 TRBV5-1 ASSSVPPNTGELF
TRBJ1-2 TRBV5-1 ASSLSRTGDNYGYT
TRBJ2-1 TRBV7-9 ASSSLAGVYDEQF
TRBJ2-7 TRBV27 ASRSLGSGGPYEQY
TRBJ2-5 TRBV30 AWSSDWGLAQY
TRBJ2-1 TRBV5-1 ASSRDGSGLFNEQF
TRBJ2-7 TRBV12-3/TRBV12-4 ASSFTSAYEQY
TRBJ2-3 TRBV11-1 ASSPHRQGSTQY
TRBJ2-3 TRBV4-1 ASSPDRSTDTQY
TRBJ2-2 TRBV4-2 ASSLTSGTGWTGELF
TRBJ2-7 TRBV5-4 ASSFPPRQGRGEQY
TRBJ1-4 TRBV2 ASSEGIGGEKLF
TRBJ1-5 TRBV4-2 ASSQGSAGNQPQH
TRBJ1-4 TRBV19 ASSDRDRGREKLF
TRBJ1-1 TRBV6-5 ASTDRAMNTEAF
TRBJ1-2 TRBV3-1/TRBV3-2 ASSPGQLPVYGYT
TRBJ1-1 TRBV20-1 SARGDTYL
TRBJ2-5 TRBV7-2 ASSLGPGLGQETQY
TRBJ2-7 TRBV4-2 ASSQNGGWEQY
TRBJ1-2 TRBV19 ASTDRGQGYT
TRBJ2-7 TRBV10-1 ASRSSYEQY
TRBJ1-4 TRBV19 ASRPGAFSAGEKLF
TRBJ2-4 TRBV5-1 ASSFSGQKNIQY
TRBJ2-5 TRBV19 ASSALGSGETQY
TRBJ2-1 TRBV18 ASSPDKLGSSYNEQF
TRBJ1-3 TRBV18 ASSPLMSSGNTIY
TRBJ2-1 TRBV28 ASSFLGGLPGGNEQF
TRBJ2-1 TRBV11-2 ASSFEGVASSYNEQF
TRBJ1-2 TRBV18 ASSLIPKGQAEYGYT
TRBJ2-5 TRBV5-5 ASSLGTLGPETQY
TRBJ2-5 TRBV10-1 ASSERTEETQY
TRBJ2-1 TRBV10-1 ASSRTSGANEQF
TRBJ2-7 TRBV6-5 ASTRTGSYEQY
TRBJ2-3 TRBV19 ASMSLAASTDTQY
TRBJ2-1 TRBV6-6 ASSPYLLPGGSGNEQF
TRBJ2-3 TRBV5-1 ASSRWGRDYTDTQY
TRBJ2-7 TRBV11-2 ASSDQGLYEQY
TRBJ1-4 TRBV2 ASKQGVSTNEKLF
TRBJ2-7 TRBV28 ASSHGQGRGRAYEQY
TRBJ2-1 TRBV27 ASSRTGEGSYNEQF